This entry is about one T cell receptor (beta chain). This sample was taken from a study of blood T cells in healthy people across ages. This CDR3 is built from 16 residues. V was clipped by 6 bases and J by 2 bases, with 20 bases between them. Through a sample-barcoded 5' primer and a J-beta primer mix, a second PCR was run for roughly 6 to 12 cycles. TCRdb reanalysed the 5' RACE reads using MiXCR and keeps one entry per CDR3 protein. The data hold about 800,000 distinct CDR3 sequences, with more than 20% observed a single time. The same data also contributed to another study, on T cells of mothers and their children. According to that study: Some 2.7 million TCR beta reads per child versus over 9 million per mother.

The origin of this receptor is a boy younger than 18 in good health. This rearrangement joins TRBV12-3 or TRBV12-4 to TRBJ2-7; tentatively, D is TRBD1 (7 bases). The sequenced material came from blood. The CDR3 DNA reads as TGTGCCAGCAGCCCCTCTGGCGGGACAGTTACCTACGAGCAGTACTTC. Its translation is CASSPSGGTVTYEQYF.